The text below deals with one T cell receptor beta chain. Generated by immunoSEQ multiplex PCR, the TCRdb table keeps only in-frame clones and is missing some. The repertoire holds some 120,000 clones, with 80% to 95% as singletons. These data are taken from a study of T cell changes during pregnancy in multiple sclerosis. There are 16 residues in the CDR3. CDR1 is SGDLS and CDR2 is YYNGEE in the germline V gene. The J segment lost 7 bases and the V segment lost 4 bases, leaving 9 bases of the junction unmatched. The chain carries TRBV9 and TRBJ2-1; 12 bases fit TRBD2. The sequence derives from a female donor with multiple sclerosis, enrolled in a pregnancy study. The sequences come from peripheral blood, collected in the third trimester of pregnancy. The CDR3 is CASSPRTSGMLNEQFF. The DNA of the CDR3 is TGTGCCAGCAGCCCCCGGACTAGCGGGATGCTTAATGAGCAGTTCTTC.